Listed here are 21 T cell receptor beta chains from one sample, sequenced in a study of blood T cell repertoires in COVID-19. Clones were sequenced by immunoSEQ multiplex PCR, and TCRdb holds only the in-frame ones, with some missing. Among 150,000 to 180,000 clones listed, around 78% were seen once. The sample comprised peripheral blood. These receptors were obtained from an elderly man with acute or convalescent COVID-19.

V usage is TRBV16 and J usage is TRBJ1-5, with D possibly matching TRBD1 (6 bases). V was trimmed by 0 bases and J by 4 bases, leaving 16 bases between them. Per germline, CDR1 KGHSY and CDR2 FQNENV. The CDR3 spans 17 residues. CDR3 amino acids: CASSQSLWDTLNQPQHF. For the CDR3, the DNA is TGTGCCAGCAGCCAATCGCTATGGGACACACTAAATCAGCCCCAGCATTTT.

This clone was observed once. V usage is TRBV5-4 and J usage is TRBJ2-1; 15 bases line up with TRBD2. The V gene's germline CDR1 is SGHNT and CDR2 YYREEE (reference sequence). With 4 bases clipped from V and 3 bases from J, the junction kept 8 bases outside the gene matches. This CDR3 has 18 amino acids. The CDR3 DNA is TGTGCCAGCAGCCCTCGGACTAGCGGGGGGGCGAACTACAATGAGCAGTTCTTC. Translated, it gives CASSPRTSGGANYNEQFF.

This rearrangement joins TRBV6-5 to TRBJ1-6; D not resolved. Trimming removed 7 bases at V and 5 bases at J, with 3 bases between. Germline V gene sequence: CDR1 MNHEY, CDR2 SVGAGI. There are 11 residues in the CDR3. The CDR3 protein is CASTDNSPLHF. CDR3 coding DNA: TGTGCCAGCACAGATAATTCACCCCTCCACTTT.

The chain uses TRBV7-2 and TRBJ2-2, with 11 positions matching TRBD1. CDR1 and CDR2 (germline): SGHTA, FQGNSA. CDR3 length: 17 residues. J gave up 2 bases and V 2 bases, and 4 bases lay outside the gene matches. The CDR3 sequence: CASSLFRTGGNTGELFF. The CDR3 DNA follows: TGTGCCAGCAGCTTATTTCGGACAGGGGGCAACACCGGGGAGCTGTTTTTT.

The CDR3 loop is CASSQGDRARNSPLHF. The CDR3 DNA is TGTGCCAGCAGCCAAGGGGACAGGGCAAGGAATTCACCCCTCCACTTT. V usage is TRBV4-2 and J usage is TRBJ1-6, with 9 bases matching TRBD1. The V gene end was trimmed by 1 base and the J gene end by 7 bases; junction bases not matched to a gene: 5. Germline CDR1 and CDR2: LGHNA and YNFKEQ. There are 16 residues in the CDR3.

The rearrangement uses TRBV11-1 and TRBJ2-5; TRBD1 aligns across 8 bases. Germline V gives CDR1 SGHAT, CDR2 FQDESV (reference sequence). The trim removed 5 bases at V and 4 bases at J, leaving 3 bases unmatched. The length of the CDR3 is 13 residues. DNA of the CDR3: TGTGCCAGCAGCCTGGACAGGGTAGAGACCCAGTACTTC. Protein: CASSLDRVETQYF.

This clone was seen just once. The V call is TRBV25-1, the J call TRBJ2-1; weak D call: TRBD1 (6 bases). CDR1 MGHDK and CDR2 SYGVNS come from the germline V gene. The CDR3 covers 16 residues. V was cut by 4 bases and J by 2 bases, with 15 bases left in between. The CDR3 coding sequence is TGTGCCAGCAGTGCGCCCCAGGGGCGCCCCTACAATGAGCAGTTCTTC. Its translation: CASSAPQGRPYNEQFF.

V usage is TRBV5-1 and J usage is TRBJ2-1, with TRBD2 matching 7 bases. V lost 4 bases and J lost 7; bases outside the gene matches: 14. There are 16 residues in the CDR3. CDR1 SGHRS and CDR2 YFSETQ come from the germline V gene. As DNA, the CDR3 is TGCGCCAGCAGCCCCGATCCGGGACTATTCGGTAATGAGCAGTTCTTC. This encodes CASSPDPGLFGNEQFF.

In its sample, this clone was seen a few times. The chain has TRBV6-6 and TRBJ1-3, with 10 bases fitting TRBD1. The V segment lost 5 bases and the J segment 0 bases; nucleotides outside the gene matches: 10. The CDR3 covers 18 residues. From germline, CDR1 is MNHNY and CDR2 SVGAGI (reference sequence). The CDR3 coding sequence is TGTGCCAGCAGTCGCCGGGACAGGGGTTGGGGCTCTGGAAACACCATATATTTT. Its translation is CASSRRDRGWGSGNTIYF.

The rearrangement links TRBV19 to TRBJ1-1; 9 bases map to TRBD1. This CDR3 region has 16 residues. The V gene's germline CDR1 is LNHDA and CDR2 SQIVND (reference sequence). The V segment lost 1 base and the J segment 7 bases; nucleotides outside the gene matches: 10. The CDR3 region is CASSIVGQGSSVEAFF. In DNA, the CDR3 is TGTGCCAGTAGTATAGTGGGACAGGGCTCAAGCGTTGAAGCTTTCTTT.

This rearrangement joins TRBV3-1 (or the pseudogene TRBV3-2) to TRBJ2-3; no definite D call. This CDR3 spans 13 amino acids. Germline CDR1 and CDR2: LGHDT and YNNKEL (reference sequence). V was clipped by 4 bases and J by 5 bases, with 10 bases between them. Here the CDR3 DNA reads TGTGCCAGCAGCCTCGTACAGTTAGATACGCAGTATTTT. This encodes CASSLVQLDTQYF.

The rearrangement joins TRBV19 to TRBJ1-1; 9 nucleotides match TRBD1. V was pared by 5 bases and J by 1 base, with 2 bases of the junction left unmatched. The CDR3 is made up of 14 amino acids. Germline assignment: CDR1 LNHDA and CDR2 SQIVND (reference sequence). The CDR3, as DNA: TGTGCCAGTAGTTGGGGACAGGGGAACACTGAAGCTTTCTTT. Translated, it gives CASSWGQGNTEAFF.

This chain links TRBV6-4 with TRBJ2-2; 8 bases match TRBD2. Trimming at V came to 8 bases and at J to 2 bases, leaving 10 bases not matched to a gene. The CDR3 runs to 16 residues. CDR1 and CDR2 from the germline V gene are MRHNA and SNTAGT. The CDR3 here is CASSPVAGGNTGELFF. In DNA form, the CDR3 reads TGTGCCAGCTCCCCGGTCGCGGGGGGTAACACCGGGGAGCTGTTTTTT.

This chain connects TRBV5-4 to TRBJ1-1; possibly TRBD1 for D (6 bases). With 4 bases removed from V and 9 bases from J, the gap between germline ends came to 10 bases. CDR1 is SGHNT, CDR2 YYREEE, per germline (reference sequence). The CDR3 has 11 amino acids. In nucleotides, the CDR3 is TGTGCCAGCAGCGCCGGACAGAAAGCTTTCTTT. Translation: CASSAGQKAFF.

The chain carries TRBV2 and TRBJ1-2; D may be TRBD1 (6 bases). V was pared by 6 bases and J by 0 bases, with 11 bases between. CDR1 is SNHLY and CDR2 is FYNNEI in the germline V gene. The CDR3 runs 14 residues. The DNA for the CDR3 is TGTGCCAGCAGGTCCGGGACAACTAACTATGGCTACACCTTC. Translated, it gives CASRSGTTNYGYTF.

The chain joins TRBV14 to TRBJ2-3, with 7 bases matching TRBD1. The junction had 10 bases not matched to a gene; V was cut back by 6 bases and J by 1 base. This CDR3 contains 16 residues. Germline CDR1 is SGHDN and CDR2 is FVKESK. CDR3 nucleotides: TGTGCCAGCAGTCATATCACAGGGGCGGGCACAGATACGCAGTATTTT. This gives the protein CASSHITGAGTDTQYF.

The V gene is TRBV15, the J gene TRBJ1-1, with D possibly being TRBD1 (5 bases). Germline CDR1 and CDR2: LNHNV and YYDKDF (reference sequence). Trimming took 10 bases from V and 7 from J, leaving 25 bases between them. The CDR3 sequence is 15 residues long. The CDR3 reads CAIHGGGGYTGEAFF. Written as DNA, the CDR3 is TGTGCCATCCACGGGGGTGGGGGGTACACTGGTGAAGCTTTCTTT.

The chain carries TRBV10-2 and TRBJ1-6, with 8 positions matching TRBD1. The germline gives CDR1 WSHSY, CDR2 SAAADI. V lost 6 bases and J lost 2; bases outside the gene matches: 6. This CDR3 spans 16 amino acids. The CDR3 sequence: CASRDPGGTYNSPLHF. The CDR3 DNA sequence: TGCGCCAGCAGAGACCCAGGGGGCACCTATAATTCACCCCTCCACTTT.

V gene TRBV24-1 combines with J gene TRBJ2-3, with 9 positions matching TRBD2. J gave up 1 base and V 7 bases, and 2 bases lay outside the gene matches. The CDR3 totals 14 residues. Germline V gene lookup returns CDR1 KGHDR and CDR2 SFDVKD. The CDR3 DNA is TGTGCCACCAGAGAGCGGGGGGGCACAGATACGCAGTATTTT. Its translation is CATRERGGTDTQYF.

The CDR3 loop is CASQKPTEAGRLNEQFF. CDR3 DNA: TGTGCCAGCCAGAAACCTACCGAAGCGGGGAGATTGAATGAGCAGTTCTTC. The chain couples TRBV19 to TRBJ2-1, with 7 bases aligning to TRBD2. Trimming at V came to 9 bases and at J to 7 bases, leaving 21 bases not matched to a gene. Germline V lookup: CDR1 LNHDA, CDR2 SQIVND (reference sequence). This CDR3 contains 17 residues. The variable domain in full, completed from reference TRBV19 and TRBJ2-1, reads DGGITQSPKYLFRKEGQNVTLSCEQNLNHDAMYWYRQDPGQGLRLIYYSQIVNDFQKGDIAEGYSVSREKKESFPLTVTSAQKNPTAFYLCASQKPTEAGRLNEQFFGPGTRLTVL.

The CDR3 loop reads CASREGRGSYEQYF. The CDR3 bases are TGTGCCAGCAGGGAGGGGAGGGGGTCCTACGAGCAGTACTTC. The chain uses TRBV6-6 and TRBJ2-7, with a weak D call TRBD2 (7 bases). This CDR3 is 14 amino acids long. V was pared by 6 bases and J by 1 base, with 13 bases between. The V gene's germline CDR1 is MNHNY and CDR2 SVGAGI (reference sequence).